This T cell receptor beta chain is from a study of cytomegalovirus exposure and HLA in healthy donors. Study results and limitations: Relative to equally common others, HLA-associated TCR beta chains showed greater clonal expansion in a later analysis. The dataset shows that most TCR sequences were rare, while some public TCRs occurred in many donors. In a later analysis, roughly 17,000 TCR beta sequences were associated with HLA alleles at 0.05 false discovery rate.

A word on this clone: Its target is unknown. One end of the junction varies from germline; a read error may be responsible.

The study ran its PCR with 60 Vbeta and 13 Jbeta primers. Method: immunoSEQ multiplex PCR; TCRdb's copy keeps in-frame clones and lacks some. The sample yields over 100,000 clones, over 60% seen once. The CDR3 consists of 15 residues. Germline lookup yields CDR1 SEHNR and CDR2 FQNEAQ (reference sequence). This clonotype was obtained from a male donor in good health and CMV-seropositive. This sequence joins TRBV7-9 and TRBJ1-2, with 8 bases identical to TRBD1. Sequencing input: PBMCs. This chain's CDR3 is CSSSSPWADRGGYTF. CDR3 coding DNA: TGTTCCAGCAGCTCCCCCTGGGCAGACAGGGGAGGCTACACCTTC.